Included here is one TCR beta chain sequence, with context. Its target is not known. CDR3 length: 16 residues. CDR1 and CDR2 (germline): SGHTA, FQGNSA. Trimming removed 5 bases at V and 8 bases at J, with 24 bases between. PCR used 60 Vbeta primers and 13 Jbeta primers. Some clones are missing from TCRdb's copy, which holds only in-frame ones; the method was immunoSEQ multiplex PCR. This sample yields about 150,000 clones, of which 78% are seen a single time; over 3% belongs to the top ten. These data belong to a study of cytomegalovirus exposure and HLA in healthy donors. Study findings and constraints: Under in vitro conditions, three CMV-associated chains were confirmed as specific for CMV antigens. Being productive about 90% or about 30% of the time was typical of most TCR beta V segments in an earlier analysis.

V is TRBV7-2 and J is TRBJ1-2; D unclear. The sample was PBMCs. This sequence originates from a woman between 50 and 59 years old in good health and CMV-seropositive. The CDR3 nucleotides are TGTGCCAGCAGCGCTCAGGCACCGGGATCCGGGAGAGGCTACACCTTC. As protein: CASSAQAPGSGRGYTF.